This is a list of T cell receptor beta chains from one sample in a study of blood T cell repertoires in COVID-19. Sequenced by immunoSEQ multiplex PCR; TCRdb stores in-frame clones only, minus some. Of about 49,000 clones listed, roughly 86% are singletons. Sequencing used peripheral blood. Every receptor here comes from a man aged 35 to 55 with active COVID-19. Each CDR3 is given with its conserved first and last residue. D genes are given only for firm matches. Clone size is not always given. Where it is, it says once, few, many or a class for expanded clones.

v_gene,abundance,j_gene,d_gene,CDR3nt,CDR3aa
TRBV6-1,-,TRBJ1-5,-,TGTGCCAGCAGTGAAGTCCTACCTACAGGTATTCCTCAGCCCCAGCATTTT,CASSEVLPTGIPQPQHF
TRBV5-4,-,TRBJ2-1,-,TGTGCCAGCAGCTTGTCTCTCCAGGGAAACTACAATGAGCAGTTCTTC,CASSLSLQGNYNEQFF
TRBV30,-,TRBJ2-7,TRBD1,TGTGCCTGGAGTCCCAGGGGGTACGAGCAGTACTTC,CAWSPRGYEQYF
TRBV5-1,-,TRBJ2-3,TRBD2,TGCGCCAGCAGCTCCACCACTAGCGGGCTTTCTAGCACAGATACGCAGTATTTT,CASSSTTSGLSSTDTQYF
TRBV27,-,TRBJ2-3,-,TGTGCCAGCAGTTTAGTCCCAGGGTCAGTCAGCACAGATACGCAGTATTTT,CASSLVPGSVSTDTQYF
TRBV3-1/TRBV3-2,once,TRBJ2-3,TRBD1,TGTGCAAGTGGGCAGGGACAGAGCACAGATACGCAGTATTTT,CASGQGQSTDTQYF
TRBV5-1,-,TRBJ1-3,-,TGCGCCAGCAGCTTGGCGGCAGGAGGGAACTCTGGAAACACCATATATTTT,CASSLAAGGNSGNTIYF
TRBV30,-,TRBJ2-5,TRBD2,TGTGCCTGGAGCACTAGCGGGCCTCAAGAGACCCAGTACTTC,CAWSTSGPQETQYF
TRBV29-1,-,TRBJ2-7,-,TGCAGCGTTGAAAGGTTCAGACTTTACGAGCAGTACTTC,CSVERFRLYEQYF
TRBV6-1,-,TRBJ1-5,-,TGTGCCAGCAGTGAAGGGTGGTCGGGGAATCAGCCCCAGCATTTT,CASSEGWSGNQPQHF
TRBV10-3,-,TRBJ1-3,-,TGTGCCATCAGTGAGGGCCCCTCTGGAAACACCATATATTTT,CAISEGPSGNTIYF
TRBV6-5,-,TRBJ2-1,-,TGTGCCAGCAGCATCGAGGACTACAATGAGCAGTTCTTC,CASSIEDYNEQFF
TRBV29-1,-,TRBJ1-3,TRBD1,TGCAGCGTAGTGGGACAGGCGAACTCTGGAAACACCATATATTTT,CSVVGQANSGNTIYF
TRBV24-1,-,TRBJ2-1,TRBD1,TGTGCCACCAGTGATCCCCGACGGACAGGGGGCTCCTACAATGAGCAGTTCTTC,CATSDPRRTGGSYNEQFF
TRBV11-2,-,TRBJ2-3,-,TGTGCCAGCAGCTTAGATGTCACAGGGGAGGTCCCGAGACTCACAGATACGCAGTATTTT,CASSLDVTGEVPRLTDTQYF
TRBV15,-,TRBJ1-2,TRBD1,TGTGCCACCAGCAGGACAGGGGGCGTGATAGATGGCTACACCTTC,CATSRTGGVIDGYTF
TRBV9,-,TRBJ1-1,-,TGTGCCAGCAGCGTAGCCAGGGGCACTGAAGCTTTCTTT,CASSVARGTEAFF
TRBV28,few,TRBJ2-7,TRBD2,TGTGCCAGCAGTTTACCTCTAGCGGCCGCCTACGAGCAGTACTTC,CASSLPLAAAYEQYF
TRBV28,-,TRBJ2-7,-,TGTGCCAGCACCGGGACTTCGAGGGAGCAGTACTTC,CASTGTSREQYF
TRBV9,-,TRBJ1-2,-,TGTGCCAGCAGCGTAGGAGGGGGGGTCTATGGCTACACCTTC,CASSVGGGVYGYTF
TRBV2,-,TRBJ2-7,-,TGTGCCAGCAGGGGGGCCAGTAGCAACGAGCAGTACTTC,CASRGASSNEQYF
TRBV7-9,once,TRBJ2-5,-,TGTGCCAGCAGCTTAAGCGGACAGTGGGCAGAGACCCAGTACTTC,CASSLSGQWAETQYF
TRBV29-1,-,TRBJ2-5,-,TGCAGCGTTGAAAGTGGAGTAGAGACCCAGTACTTC,CSVESGVETQYF
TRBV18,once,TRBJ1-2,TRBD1,TGTGCCAGCTCACCACCGCCGGGACAGGGGGACTATGGCTACACCTTC,CASSPPPGQGDYGYTF
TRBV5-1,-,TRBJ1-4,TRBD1,TGCGCCAGCAGCTTGGGGACAGGGGCCGAAAAACTGTTTTTT,CASSLGTGAEKLFF
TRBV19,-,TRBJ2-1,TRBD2,TGTGCCAGTAGTACCCGGACTAGCGGGAATTACAATGAGCAGTTCTTC,CASSTRTSGNYNEQFF
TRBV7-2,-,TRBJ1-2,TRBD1,TGTGCCAGCAGCCTGCAGGGACAGGGGGCGGGCTATGGCTACACCTTC,CASSLQGQGAGYGYTF
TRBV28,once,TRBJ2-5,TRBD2,TGTGCCAGCAGTTCCCCAGCGGGGCAGAAAGAGACCCAGTACTTC,CASSSPAGQKETQYF
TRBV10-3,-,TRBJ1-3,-,TGTGCCATCACCAGGGGACGGAGCTCTGGAAACACCATATATTTT,CAITRGRSSGNTIYF
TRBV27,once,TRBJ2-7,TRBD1,TGTGCCAGCAGTTCGACAGGGATATTACGAGGGCAGTACTTC,CASSSTGILRGQYF
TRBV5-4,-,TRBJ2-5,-,TGTGCCAGCAGCTTTATCCAGCTCAGGGAGACCCAGTACTTC,CASSFIQLRETQYF
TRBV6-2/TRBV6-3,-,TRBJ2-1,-,TGTGCCAGCAGTCACGATAGCGGTGAGGCCTACAATGAGCAGTTCTTC,CASSHDSGEAYNEQFF
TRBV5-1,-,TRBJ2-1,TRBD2,TGCGCCAGCAGCCGGGGGACTAGCGGGACCTACAATGAGCAGTTCTTC,CASSRGTSGTYNEQFF
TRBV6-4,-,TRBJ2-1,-,TGTGCCAGCAGTCCCATTAGGGGAGGGGGGCAGTTCTTC,CASSPIRGGGQFF
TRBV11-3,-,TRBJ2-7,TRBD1,TGTGCCACCAAGGACAGGGGGCTCTACGAGCAGTACTTC,CATKDRGLYEQYF
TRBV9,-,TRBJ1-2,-,TGTGCCAGCAGCGTCGCGGACTATGGCTACACCTTC,CASSVADYGYTF
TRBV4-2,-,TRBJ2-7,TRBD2,TGTGCCAGCAGCCCGGGACTAGCGGTTTCCTACGAGCAGTACTTC,CASSPGLAVSYEQYF
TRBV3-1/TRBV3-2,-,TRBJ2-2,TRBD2,TGTGCCAGCAGCCAAGAGGAGCGGGAGGTAGTCGGGGAGCTGTTTTTT,CASSQEEREVVGELFF
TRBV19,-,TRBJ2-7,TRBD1,TGTGCCAGTTCCCACAGGGGGCAACGGTACGAGCAGTACTTC,CASSHRGQRYEQYF
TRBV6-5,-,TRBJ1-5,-,TGTGCCAGCAGCTCCGACAGGTGGGGCAATCAGCCCCAGCATTTT,CASSSDRWGNQPQHF
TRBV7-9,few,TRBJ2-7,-,TGTGCCAGCAGCTTGCAACAGTTCGACGAGCAGTACTTC,CASSLQQFDEQYF
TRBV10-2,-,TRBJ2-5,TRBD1,TGCGCCAGCAGTGAGTCGACAGGGGGGGAGACCCAGTACTTC,CASSESTGGETQYF
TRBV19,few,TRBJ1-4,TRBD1,TGTGCCAGTAGTATGTTACCGGGACAGGGGGCAGCCAATGAAAAACTGTTTTTT,CASSMLPGQGAANEKLFF
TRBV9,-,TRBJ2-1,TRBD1,TGTGCCAGCAGCCGGACAGGGAGGCATGAGCAGTTCTTC,CASSRTGRHEQFF
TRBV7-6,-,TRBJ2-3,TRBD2,TGTGCCAGCAGCTCAAGTCCTAGCGGCCCTCTGGGGAATACGCAGTATTTT,CASSSSPSGPLGNTQYF
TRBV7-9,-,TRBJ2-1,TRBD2,TGTGCCAGCAGACCGACCGGCGGGAGGTTTTCCTACAATGAGCAGTTCTTC,CASRPTGGRFSYNEQFF
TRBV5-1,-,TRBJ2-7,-,TGCGCCAGCAGCCTCCCTAGGGGCGAGCAGTACTTC,CASSLPRGEQYF
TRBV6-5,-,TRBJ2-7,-,TGTGCCAGCAGTCCCGGGGACATCGAGCAGTACTTC,CASSPGDIEQYF
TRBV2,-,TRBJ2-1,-,TGTGCCAGCGCTGCGAGAAGGAGCTCCTACAATGAGCAGTTCTTC,CASAARRSSYNEQFF
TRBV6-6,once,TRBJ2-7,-,TGTGCCAGCGGCAGCGCAGGGAGGAGCTCCTACGAGCAGTACTTC,CASGSAGRSSYEQYF
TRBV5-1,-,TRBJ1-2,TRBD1,TGCGCCAGCAGTCGGGGGACAGAAAGTAACTATGGCTACACCTTC,CASSRGTESNYGYTF
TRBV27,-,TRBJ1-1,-,TGTGCCAGCAGGTCGCACTTGGGCGCTTTCTTT,CASRSHLGAFF
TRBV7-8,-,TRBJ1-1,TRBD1,TGTGCCAGCAGCTTCAGACAGGGGGTCAACACTGAAGCTTTCTTT,CASSFRQGVNTEAFF
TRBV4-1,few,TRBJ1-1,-,TGCGCCAGCAGCCAATCGGGGGGTATAAACACTGAAGCTTTCTTT,CASSQSGGINTEAFF